A single TCR beta chain is shown here with its context. This clonotype was seen a few times. Its target antigen remains unknown. No base-level quality is on record; no much larger clone is a single base apart. After removal of 5 bases from V and 5 bases from J, the junction retains 12 bases not matched to a gene. The CDR3 runs 17 amino acids, cysteine and phenylalanine included. The CDR3 DNA has 51 bases and is translated from base 1. Looking up the germline V gene yields CDR1 MNHNS and CDR2 SASEGT. Data came from an Illumina HiSeq 2500. Quantitative 5'-RACE with molecular barcodes was the method used to prepare the TCR beta libraries. For the original study's pipeline: A new computational method based on a probabilistic model of VDJ rearrangement was used to identify disease-linked TCR variants. The public reads were quality trimmed at Q25 with fastp and then assembled into clones with MiXCR by TCRdb, keeping productive beta chains. Identical CDR3 protein sequences are pooled into one entry, listed with their most common genes and DNA. The V and J calls reflect TCRdb's pipeline rather than the authors' work. The sample table lists about 800,000 distinct CDR3 sequences, 12% of them with a count of one. Approximately 0.46% of the sample comes from the top ten.

These data originate in a study of CD8 T cells in ankylosing spondylitis (dated by TCRdb to the late 2010s). With respect to the entire study: T cell receptor beta repertoires were profiled in healthy donors and ankylosing spondylitis patients so that disease-linked TCR variants could be found. The full study cohort comprised about 25 ankylosing spondylitis patients and 110 or so healthy donors. Peripheral blood was sampled, and synovial fluid was also collected from ankylosing spondylitis patients.

Broad study findings and their caveats: The disease-linked clones were reported to be significantly enriched in matched synovial fluid samples from ankylosing spondylitis patients. In peripheral blood, the disease-linked clones were found at relatively low frequencies and had a CD8+ phenotype. Blood from ankylosing spondylitis patients appeared to be characterized by a TCR beta motif made up of about 8 highly homologous amino acid variants. Some TCR beta motif variants had previously been reported in synovial fluid and blood of reactive arthritis patients, which suggested common disease-initiation mechanisms.

The receptor comes from a male donor with ankylosing spondylitis. Sequences were obtained from blood, either unsorted or a sorted T cell fraction (not recorded which). This sequence uses TRBV6-1 and TRBJ2-1; 10 nucleotides in the junction match TRBD1. CDR3 reads: CASSRFGTGVRHNEQFF. The sequenced DNA is TGTGCCAGCAGTAGGTTCGGGACAGGGGTCCGGCACAATGAGCAGTTCTTC.